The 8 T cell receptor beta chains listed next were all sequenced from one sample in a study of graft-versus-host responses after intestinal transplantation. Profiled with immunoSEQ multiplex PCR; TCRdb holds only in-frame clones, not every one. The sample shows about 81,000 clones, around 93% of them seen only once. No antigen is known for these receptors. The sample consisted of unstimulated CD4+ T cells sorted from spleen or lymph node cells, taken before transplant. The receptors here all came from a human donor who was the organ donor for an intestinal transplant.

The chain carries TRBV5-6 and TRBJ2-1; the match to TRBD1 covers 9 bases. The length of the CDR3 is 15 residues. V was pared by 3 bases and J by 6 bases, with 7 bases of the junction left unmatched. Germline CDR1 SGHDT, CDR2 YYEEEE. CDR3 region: CASSYDRGVANEQFF. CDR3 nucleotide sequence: TGTGCCAGCAGCTACGACAGGGGGGTTGCCAATGAGCAGTTCTTC.

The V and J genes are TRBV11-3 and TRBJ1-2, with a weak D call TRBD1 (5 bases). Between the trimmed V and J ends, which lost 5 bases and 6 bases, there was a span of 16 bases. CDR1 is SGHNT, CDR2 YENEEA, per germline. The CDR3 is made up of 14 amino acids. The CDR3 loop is CASSAPGANDGYTF. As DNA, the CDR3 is TGTGCCAGCAGCGCCCCTGGGGCGAACGATGGCTACACCTTC.

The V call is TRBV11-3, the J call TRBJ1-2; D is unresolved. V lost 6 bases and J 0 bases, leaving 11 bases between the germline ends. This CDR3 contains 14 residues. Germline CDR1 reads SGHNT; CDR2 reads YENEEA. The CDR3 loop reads CASRRGTSNYGYTF. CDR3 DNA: TGTGCCAGCAGGCGAGGAACCTCTAACTATGGCTACACCTTC.

For the CDR3, the DNA is TGTGCCAGTAGTCGGGACACCTATGGCTACACCTTC. Translating it yields CASSRDTYGYTF. The chain joins TRBV19 to TRBJ1-2, with D maybe TRBD1 (6 bases). The CDR3 spans 12 residues. Germline-derived CDR1 and CDR2 are LNHDA and SQIVND (reference sequence). V lost 5 bases and J lost 4, with 8 bases in between.

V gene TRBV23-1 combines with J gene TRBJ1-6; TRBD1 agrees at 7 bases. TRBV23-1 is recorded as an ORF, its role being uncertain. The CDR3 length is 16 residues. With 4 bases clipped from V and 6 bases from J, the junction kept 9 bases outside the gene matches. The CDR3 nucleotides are TGCGCCAGCAGTCCGCGTAGGGGGGACAGTAATTCACCCCTCCACTTT. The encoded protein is CASSPRRGDSNSPLHF.

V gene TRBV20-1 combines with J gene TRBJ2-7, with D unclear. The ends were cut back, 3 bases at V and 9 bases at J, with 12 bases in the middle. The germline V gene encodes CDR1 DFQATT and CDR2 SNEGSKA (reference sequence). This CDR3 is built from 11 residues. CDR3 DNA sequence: TGCAGTGCTAGCTTCGAGGCCGTGCAGTACTTC. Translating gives CSASFEAVQYF.

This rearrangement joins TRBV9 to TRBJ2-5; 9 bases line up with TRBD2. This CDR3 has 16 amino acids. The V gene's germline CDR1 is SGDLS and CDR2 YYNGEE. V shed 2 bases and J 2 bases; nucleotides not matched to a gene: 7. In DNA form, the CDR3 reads TGTGCCAGCAGCGTGCGCGGGGGGGCGGCGCAAGAGACCCAGTACTTC. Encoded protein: CASSVRGGAAQETQYF.

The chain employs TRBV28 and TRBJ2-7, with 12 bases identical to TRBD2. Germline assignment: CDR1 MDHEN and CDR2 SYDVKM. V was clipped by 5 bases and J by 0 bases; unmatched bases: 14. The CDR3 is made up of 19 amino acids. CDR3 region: CASSPRASGRARSSYEQYF. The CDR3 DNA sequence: TGTGCCAGCAGTCCTAGGGCTAGCGGGAGGGCCCGGTCCTCCTACGAGCAGTACTTC.